This TCR beta chain was observed in a study of brain T cells in children with intractable seizures. The repertoire was sequenced with immunoSEQ multiplex PCR; TCRdb's copy has only in-frame clones and lacks some. The sample has 110,000 or so clones, roughly 94% seen once. Germline V gene sequence: CDR1 SGHNT, CDR2 YYREEE (reference sequence). The CDR3 covers 15 residues. V lost 1 base, J lost 4 bases, and 13 bases lay in between. Here the sequenced sample was peripheral blood, taken at surgery. The clonotype comes from a boy in the first two years of life with hemimegalencephaly and intractable seizures. This chain uses TRBV5-4 with TRBJ2-3; weak D call: TRBD1 (5 bases). The CDR3 nucleotides are TGTGCCAGCAGCTTGCCGGGCTTAGGGGCAGATACGCAGTATTTT. This translates into CASSLPGLGADTQYF.